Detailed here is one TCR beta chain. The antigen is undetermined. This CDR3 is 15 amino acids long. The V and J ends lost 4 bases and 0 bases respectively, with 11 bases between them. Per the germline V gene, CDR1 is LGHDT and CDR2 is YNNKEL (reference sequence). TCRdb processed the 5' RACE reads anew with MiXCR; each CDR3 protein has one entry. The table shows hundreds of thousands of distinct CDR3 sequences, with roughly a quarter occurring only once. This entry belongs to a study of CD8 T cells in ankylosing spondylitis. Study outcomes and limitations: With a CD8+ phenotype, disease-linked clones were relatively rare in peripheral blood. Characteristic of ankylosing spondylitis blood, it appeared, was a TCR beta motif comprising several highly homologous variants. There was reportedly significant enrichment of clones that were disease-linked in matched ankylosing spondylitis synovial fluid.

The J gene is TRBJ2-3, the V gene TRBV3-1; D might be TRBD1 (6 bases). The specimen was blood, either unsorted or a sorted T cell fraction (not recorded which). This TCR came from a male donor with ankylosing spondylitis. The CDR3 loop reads CASSPRTDSTDTQYF. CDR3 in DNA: TGTGCCAGCAGCCCCAGGACAGATAGCACAGATACGCAGTATTTT.